These 7 T cell receptor beta chains share one sample of origin, sequenced in a study of blood T cell repertoires in COVID-19. Libraries were prepared by immunoSEQ multiplex PCR; TCRdb keeps only in-frame clonotypes and omits some of them. Of roughly 360,000 clones listed, roughly 88% are singletons. Material: PBMCs or T cells enriched from blood (not recorded which). Receptors were obtained from a woman in her twenties or thirties with acute COVID-19.

The J gene is TRBJ1-5, the V gene TRBV9, with D tentatively TRBD1 (6 bases). The germline V gene encodes CDR1 SGDLS and CDR2 YYNGEE. The CDR3 covers 14 residues. With 0 bases removed from V and 7 bases from J, the gap between germline ends came to 11 bases. The chain's CDR3 is CASSVGTGPQPQHF. CDR3 coding DNA: TGTGCCAGCAGCGTAGGCACAGGGCCACAGCCCCAGCATTTT. Full variable domain (missing parts from reference TRBV9 and TRBJ1-5): DSGVTQTPKHLITATGQRVTLRCSPRSGDLSVYWYQQSLDQGLQFLIQYYNGEERAKGNILERFSAQQFPDLHSELNLSSLELGDSALYFCASSVGTGPQPQHFGDGTRLSIL.

The genes are TRBV2 and TRBJ2-2; 7 positions match TRBD1. V trimming: 6 bases; J trimming: 7 bases; junction bases outside the gene matches: 5. CDR3 length equals 13 residues. Germline V gene sequence: CDR1 SNHLY, CDR2 FYNNEI. This CDR3 is CASRRGLGGELFF. DNA for the CDR3: TGTGCCAGCAGGAGGGGGCTTGGCGGGGAGCTGTTTTTT. Filled out from reference TRBV2 and TRBJ2-2, the complete variable domain reads EPEVTQTPSHQVTQMGQEVILRCVPISNHLYFYWYRQILGQKVEFLVSFYNNEISEKSEIFDDQFSVERPDGSNFTLKIRSTKLEDSAMYFCASRRGLGGELFFGEGSRLTVL.

Comment on this clone: The sample contains more than one DNA sequence encoding this CDR3. The chain has TRBV9 and TRBJ2-7; 7 nucleotides match TRBD1. Trimming removed 0 bases from V and 2 bases from J; junction bases left unmatched: 5. CDR3 size: 15 residues. Per germline, CDR1 SGDLS and CDR2 YYNGEE. CDR3 loop: CASSVGPGTAYEQYF. CDR3 DNA sequence: TGTGCCAGCAGCGTAGGACCAGGGACAGCCTACGAGCAGTACTTC.

This chain connects TRBV7-8 to TRBJ2-5; 9 bases are a match to TRBD2. CDR1 is SGHVS, CDR2 FQNEAQ, per germline. This CDR3 spans 17 amino acids. The junction had 8 bases not matched to a gene; V was cut back by 1 base and J by 2 bases. The CDR3, as DNA: TGTGCCAGCAGCTTAGGGGCTAGCGGGGACCTACAAGAGACCCAGTACTTC. This sequence encodes CASSLGASGDLQETQYF.

The CDR3 reads CASSPPSGGAAGELFF. In DNA form, the CDR3 reads TGTGCCAGCTCACCCCCTAGCGGGGGGGCAGCCGGGGAGCTGTTTTTT. This chain connects TRBV18 to TRBJ2-2; TRBD2 agrees at 12 bases. This CDR3 region has 16 residues. Per germline, CDR1 KGHSH and CDR2 LQKENI. V shed 3 bases and J 6 bases; nucleotides not matched to a gene: 5.

V usage is TRBV10-1 and J usage is TRBJ1-2, with 9 bases lining up with TRBD1. The V gene end was trimmed by 4 bases and the J gene end by 8 bases; junction bases not matched to a gene: 11. The CDR3 runs 15 residues. CDR1 WNHNN and CDR2 SYGVQD come from the germline V gene (reference sequence). CDR3 sequence (DNA): TGCGCCAGCAGTGGTACGGGACAGGGTCCCTTCGGCTACACCTTC. It encodes CASSGTGQGPFGYTF.

This chain links TRBV4-3 with TRBJ1-1, with TRBD1 as a possible D gene (6 bases). The CDR3 spans 12 residues. V lost 4 bases, J lost 9 bases, and 12 bases lay in between. The germline gives CDR1 LGHNA, CDR2 YSLEER. CDR3 amino acids: CASSPGDGKAFF. In nucleotides, the CDR3 is TGCGCCAGCAGCCCAGGGGACGGGAAAGCTTTCTTT.